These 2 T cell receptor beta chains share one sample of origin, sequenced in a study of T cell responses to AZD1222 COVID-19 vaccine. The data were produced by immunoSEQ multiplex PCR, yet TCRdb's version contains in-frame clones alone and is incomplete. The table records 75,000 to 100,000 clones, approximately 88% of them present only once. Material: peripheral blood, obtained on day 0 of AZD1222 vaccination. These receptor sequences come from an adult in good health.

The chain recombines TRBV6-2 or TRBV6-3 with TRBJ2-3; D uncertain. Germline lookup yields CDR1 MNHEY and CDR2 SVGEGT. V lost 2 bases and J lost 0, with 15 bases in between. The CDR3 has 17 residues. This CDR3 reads CASSYRQSSASTDTQYF. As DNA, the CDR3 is TGTGCCAGCAGTTACAGACAATCCAGCGCAAGCACAGATACGCAGTATTTT.

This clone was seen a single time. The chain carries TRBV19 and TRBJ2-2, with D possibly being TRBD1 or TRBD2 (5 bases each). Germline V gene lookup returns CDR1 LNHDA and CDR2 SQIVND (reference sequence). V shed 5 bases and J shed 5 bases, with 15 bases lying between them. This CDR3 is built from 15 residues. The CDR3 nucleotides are TGTGCCAGTAGTTTCCGGGTCGAGGGGACCGGGGAGCTGTTTTTT. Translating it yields CASSFRVEGTGELFF.